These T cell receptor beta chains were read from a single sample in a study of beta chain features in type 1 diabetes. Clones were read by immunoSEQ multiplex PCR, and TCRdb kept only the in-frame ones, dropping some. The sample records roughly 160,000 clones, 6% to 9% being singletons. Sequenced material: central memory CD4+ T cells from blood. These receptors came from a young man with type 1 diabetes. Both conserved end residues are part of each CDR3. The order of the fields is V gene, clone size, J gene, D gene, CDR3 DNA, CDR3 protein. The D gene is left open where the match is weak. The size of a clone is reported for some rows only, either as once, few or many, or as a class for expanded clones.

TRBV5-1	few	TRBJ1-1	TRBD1	TGCGCCAGCAGCGTAGGGGGCCGTGGCACTGAAGCTTTCTTT	CASSVGGRGTEAFF
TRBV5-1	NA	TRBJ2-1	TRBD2	TGCGCCAGCAGCCGGGGACTAGCGGGAGGACTAGACAATGAGCAGTTCTTC	CASSRGLAGGLDNEQFF
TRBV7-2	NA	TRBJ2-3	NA	TGTGCCAGCAGCCGACGCAGGGGGGAGACAGATACGCAGTATTTT	CASSRRRGETDTQYF
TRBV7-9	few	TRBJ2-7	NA	TGTGCCAGCAGCTTAGAAGGGGCGAGTGAGCAGTACTTC	CASSLEGASEQYF
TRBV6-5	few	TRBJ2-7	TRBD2	TGTGCCAGCCGCGGACTAGCGCGAAGCTCCTACGAGCAGTACTTC	CASRGLARSSYEQYF
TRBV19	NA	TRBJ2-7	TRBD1	TGTGCCAGCTCCGGGACAGGGAGGCCCGGGCAGTACTTC	CASSGTGRPGQYF
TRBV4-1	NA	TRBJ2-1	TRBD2	TGCGCCAGCAACCCGGGGGGAAGCTCCTACAATGAGCAGTTCTTC	CASNPGGSSYNEQFF
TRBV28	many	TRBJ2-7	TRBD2	TGTGCCAGCAGTTTTTCTAGCGGGGGGGCCCGGTACGAGCAGTACTTC	CASSFSSGGARYEQYF
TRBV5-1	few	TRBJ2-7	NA	TGCGCCAGCAGCTCCCGGGGGGCCGCGTACGAGCAGTACTTC	CASSSRGAAYEQYF
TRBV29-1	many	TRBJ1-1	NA	TGCAGCGTTGAACCCGGGGCTGAAGCTTTCTTT	CSVEPGAEAFF
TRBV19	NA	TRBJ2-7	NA	TGTGCCTACGGACATCGGTTCTACGAGCAGTACTTC	CAYGHRFYEQYF
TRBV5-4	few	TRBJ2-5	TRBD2	TGTGCCAGCAGCCCTGGACTAGCGGGGGGAAGAGAGACCCAGTACTTC	CASSPGLAGGRETQYF
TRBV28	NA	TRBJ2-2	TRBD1	TGTGCCAGCACCCCGACAGGGGTAGGTGGGGAGCTGTTTTTT	CASTPTGVGGELFF
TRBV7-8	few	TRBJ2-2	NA	TGTGCCAGCAGCGCAACCGGGATCCTAGTATCCGGGGAGCTGTTTTTT	CASSATGILVSGELFF
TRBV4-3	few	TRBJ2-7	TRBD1	TGCGCCAGCAGCCAAGGGGGGACAGGGTTCTACGAGCAGTACTTC	CASSQGGTGFYEQYF
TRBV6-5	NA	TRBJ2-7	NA	TGTGCCAGCCTAGTTCCCCGGCAGACGAACCCCGAGCAGTACTTC	CASLVPRQTNPEQYF
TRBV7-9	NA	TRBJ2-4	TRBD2	TGTGCCAGCAGCTTCACCCTAGCGGGGGGGCTTGACATTCAGTACTTC	CASSFTLAGGLDIQYF
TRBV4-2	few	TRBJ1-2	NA	TGTGCCAGCAGCCAAGATAGGGGCAGAAATAACTATGGCTACACCTTC	CASSQDRGRNNYGYTF
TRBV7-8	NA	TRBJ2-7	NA	TGTGCCAGCAGCTTAGACTACAGGGTGGGTGACGAGCAGTACTTC	CASSLDYRVGDEQYF
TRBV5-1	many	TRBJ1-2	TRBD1	TGCGCCAGCAGCAATACAGGGGACCCTAACTATGGCTACACCTTC	CASSNTGDPNYGYTF
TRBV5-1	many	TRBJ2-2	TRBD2	TGCGCCAGCAGCTTGCTAGCGGGAGACACCGGGGAGCTGTTTTTT	CASSLLAGDTGELFF
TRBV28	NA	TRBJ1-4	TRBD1	TGTGCCAGCAGTTTATATGGGACAGGGTTCGAAAAACTGTTTTTT	CASSLYGTGFEKLFF
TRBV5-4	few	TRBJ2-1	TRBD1	TGTGCCAGCAGCTTGTTGGGACAGGGGGTGAGAGAGCAGTTCTTC	CASSLLGQGVREQFF
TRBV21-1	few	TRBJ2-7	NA	TGTGCCAGCTCTCACGGTCCCGTCGAGCAGTACTTC	CASSHGPVEQYF
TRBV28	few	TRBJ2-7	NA	TGTGCCGTCCGGGACACCTTCTACGAGCAGTACTTC	CAVRDTFYEQYF
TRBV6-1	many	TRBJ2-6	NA	TGTGCCAGCAGCACGGGGAATGGGGCCAACGTCCTGACTTTC	CASSTGNGANVLTF
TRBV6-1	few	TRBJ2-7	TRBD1	TGTGCCAGCAGCGTGGGGACAGGCTACGAGCAGTACTTC	CASSVGTGYEQYF
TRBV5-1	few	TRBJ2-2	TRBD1	TGCGCCAGCAGCTTACAGGGGGCGAACACCGGGGAGCTGTTTTTT	CASSLQGANTGELFF
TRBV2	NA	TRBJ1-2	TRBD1	TGTGCCAGCACCTTAGGGACAGGGTTGTACGGCTACACCTTC	CASTLGTGLYGYTF
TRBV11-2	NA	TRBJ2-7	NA	TGTGCCAGCAGCTTAGCAGGGTCCGGTGTGTACGAGCAGTACTTC	CASSLAGSGVYEQYF
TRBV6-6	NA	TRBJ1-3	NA	TGTGCCAGCAGCCTCGGGGGAAGGGATCGGAACACCATATATTTT	CASSLGGRDRNTIYF
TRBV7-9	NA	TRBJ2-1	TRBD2	TGTGCCAGCAGCCTCGGGACTAGCGGCTACAATGAGCAGTTCTTC	CASSLGTSGYNEQFF
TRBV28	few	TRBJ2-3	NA	TGTGCCAGCAGGGGTAGCGTCGGAGATACGCAGTATTTT	CASRGSVGDTQYF
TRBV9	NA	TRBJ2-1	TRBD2	TGTGCCAGCAGCCCAAGGATCCAAGCGGGGGCTGAGCAGTTCTTC	CASSPRIQAGAEQFF
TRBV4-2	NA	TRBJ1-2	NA	TGTGCCAGCAGCTTATATCGGGAAGGCTACACCTTC	CASSLYREGYTF
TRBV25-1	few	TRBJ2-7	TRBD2	TGTGCCAGCAGTGAGTCGGTAGCGGGGGGGTACGAGCAGTACTTC	CASSESVAGGYEQYF
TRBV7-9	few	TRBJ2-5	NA	TGTGCCAGCAGCTTAGTCGGGTCAGAGACCCAGTACTTC	CASSLVGSETQYF
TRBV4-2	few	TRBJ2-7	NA	TGTGCCAGCAGCCAAGGTTTGGCGGGGTTCTACGAGCAGTACTTC	CASSQGLAGFYEQYF
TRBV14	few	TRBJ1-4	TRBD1	TGTGCCAGCAGCCTCGGGACAGGATATGAAAAACTGTTTTTT	CASSLGTGYEKLFF
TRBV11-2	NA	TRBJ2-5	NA	TGTGCCAGCAGCTTAGATCCCGCAGGCATCAAGACCCAGTACTTC	CASSLDPAGIKTQYF
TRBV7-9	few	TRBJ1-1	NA	TGTGCCAGCAGCTCCCTTGTGAACACTGAAGCTTTCTTT	CASSSLVNTEAFF
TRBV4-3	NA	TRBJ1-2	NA	TGCGCCAGCAGCCAAGTGGGGCGGGGAACCTATGGCTACACCTTC	CASSQVGRGTYGYTF
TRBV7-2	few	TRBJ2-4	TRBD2	TGTGCCAGCAGCTTAGGGCCTAGCGGGAACATTCAGTACTTC	CASSLGPSGNIQYF
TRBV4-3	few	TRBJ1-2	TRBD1	TGCGCCAGCAGCCAAGATGCGACAGGGCGAGCTAACTATGGCTACACCTTC	CASSQDATGRANYGYTF
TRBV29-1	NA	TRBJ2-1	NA	TGCAGCGTTGACACGGGCGGGAAGAATGAGCAGTTCTTC	CSVDTGGKNEQFF
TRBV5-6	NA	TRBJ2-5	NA	TGTGCCAGCCGCCGGGGAGAGCAAGAGACCCAGTACTTC	CASRRGEQETQYF
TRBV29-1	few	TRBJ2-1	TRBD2	TGCAGCGTCTCCAATTCCGGGGGGTCCTACAATGAGCAGTTCTTC	CSVSNSGGSYNEQFF
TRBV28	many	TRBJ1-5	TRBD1	TGTGCCAGCACCGTCGACAGGGTTAGCAATCAGCCCCAGCATTTT	CASTVDRVSNQPQHF
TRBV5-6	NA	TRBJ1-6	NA	TGTGCCAGCAGCCCAGGGAATACCCCTAATTCACCCCTCCACTTT	CASSPGNTPNSPLHF
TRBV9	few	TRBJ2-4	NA	TGTGCCAGCAGCCCAGGGGAAAACATTCAGTACTTC	CASSPGENIQYF
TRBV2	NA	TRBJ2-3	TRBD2	TGTGCCAGCAGTGAACTCGGGGGAGCGGGGGGGATAGATACGCAGTATTTT	CASSELGGAGGIDTQYF